The 21 T cell receptor beta chains reported below all come from one sample, sequenced in a study of control samples from healthy donors and cancer patients (dated by TCRdb to 2019 to 2021). Libraries were prepared through the immunoSEQ multiplex PCR assay. The immuneACCESS repertoire file appears here via TCRdb, limited to in-frame rearrangements. These files lack a portion of the clones; in checked studies, under half of the deficit traces to unresolved V genes, and the cause of the others is not known. Here the sample has around 110,000 clones; more than 70% occur a single time. About 2.1% of the sample lies in the top ten. The sequencing sample was made of blood. These receptors all come from a woman aged 70 to 79 in good health.

The CDR3 spells CASSAGTGPQGGYTF. CDR3 in DNA: TGTGCCAGCAGCGCGGGGACAGGGCCGCAGGGGGGCTACACCTTC. The chain employs TRBV9 and TRBJ1-2; 9 nucleotides match TRBD1. The V gene's germline CDR1 is SGDLS and CDR2 YYNGEE. The CDR3 length is 15 residues. After removal of 3 bases from V and 8 bases from J, the junction contained 11 bases not matched to a gene.

The chain has TRBV5-4 and TRBJ1-2; tentative D call: TRBD1 (5 bases). Trimming left V 4 bases short and J 0 bases short, with 7 bases between. The CDR3 consists of 13 residues. CDR1 is SGHNT and CDR2 is YYREEE in the germline V gene (reference sequence). The CDR3 sequence is CASSATANYGYTF. The DNA of the CDR3 is TGTGCCAGCAGCGCGACAGCTAACTATGGCTACACCTTC.

The chain has TRBV19 and TRBJ1-4, with D perhaps TRBD1 (5 bases). This CDR3 spans 12 amino acids. Trimming removed 5 bases at V and 6 bases at J, with 7 bases between. Germline-derived CDR1 and CDR2 are LNHDA and SQIVND (reference sequence). CDR3 bases: TGTGCCAGTAGTCTCAGGGATGAAAAACTGTTTTTT. It yields the protein CASSLRDEKLFF.

V usage is TRBV15 and J usage is TRBJ1-3, with a tentative D call TRBD1 (5 bases). The V gene lost 4 bases and the J gene lost 0 bases, with 10 bases spanning the gap. Germline V gene data show CDR1 as LNHNV and CDR2 as YYDKDF (reference sequence). The CDR3 contains 15 residues. In nucleotides, the CDR3 is TGTGCCACCAGCAAGGGGATCCTCTCTGGAAACACCATATATTTT. It is translated as CATSKGILSGNTIYF.

About this clone itself: Other DNA sequences in the sample encode the same CDR3. The chain uses TRBV6-5 and TRBJ1-1; 7 bases match TRBD1. Losses at the gene ends were 0 bases for V and 2 bases for J; bases not matched to a gene: 0. Germline assignment: CDR1 MNHEY and CDR2 SVGAGI. The CDR3 is 14 residues long. The DNA of the CDR3 is TGTGCCAGCAGTTACTCAGGGGGCAACACTGAAGCTTTCTTT. Protein product: CASSYSGGNTEAFF.

The chain couples TRBV10-3 to TRBJ1-1, with D perhaps matching TRBD1 (5 bases). The CDR3 totals 14 residues. Germline CDR1 reads ENHRY; CDR2 reads SYGVKD. Trimming stripped 4 bases from V and 1 base from J, with 10 bases between. The CDR3 sequence: CAISAGRENTEAFF. The CDR3 DNA reads as TGTGCCATCAGTGCGGGACGGGAGAACACTGAAGCTTTCTTT.

The chain joins TRBV5-1 to TRBJ2-3, with D hard to call. Germline values: CDR1 SGHRS, CDR2 YFSETQ. V dropped 5 bases and J dropped 2 bases, with 12 bases sitting between them. This CDR3 contains 14 residues. The CDR3 region is CASSPSEPTDTQYF. The CDR3 coding sequence is TGCGCCAGCAGTCCGTCAGAGCCCACAGATACGCAGTATTTT.

Points on this clone: This sample includes further DNA sequences coding for the same CDR3. The chain carries TRBV7-2 and TRBJ1-2; D is uncertain. CDR3 length: 13 residues. The V gene's germline CDR1 is SGHTA and CDR2 FQGNSA. V gave up 1 base and J gave up 5 bases, with 8 bases separating them. The CDR3: CASSLDGPYGYTF. The CDR3 nucleotides are TGTGCCAGCAGCTTAGACGGTCCATATGGCTACACCTTC.

The rearrangement joins TRBV28 to TRBJ1-6, with 9 bases fitting TRBD1. V was pared by 5 bases and J by 11 bases, with 10 bases of the junction left unmatched. CDR1 MDHEN and CDR2 SYDVKM come from the germline V gene. The length of the CDR3 is 15 residues. The CDR3 spells CASSEPGQGGTPLHF. The CDR3 DNA sequence: TGTGCCAGCAGTGAACCGGGACAGGGAGGAACACCCCTCCACTTT.

This clone turned up a few times. This rearrangement joins TRBV12-3 or TRBV12-4 to TRBJ2-6; D is ambiguous. With 2 bases removed from V and 1 base from J, the gap between germline ends came to 0 bases. The CDR3 has 13 residues. The CDR3 region is CASSLSGANVLTF. The CDR3 coding sequence is TGTGCCAGCAGTTTATCTGGGGCCAACGTCCTGACTTTC.

The rearrangement links TRBV19 to TRBJ1-2, with a tentative D call TRBD1 (5 bases). Between the trimmed V and J ends, which lost 7 bases and 3 bases, there was a span of 18 bases. CDR1 is LNHDA, CDR2 SQIVND, per germline (reference sequence). The CDR3 sequence is 15 residues long. CDR3 DNA sequence: TGTGCCAGTAACCGAAGGACACTTGACGACTATGGCTACACCTTC. Translating gives CASNRRTLDDYGYTF.

Only a few counts were recorded for this clone. The V call is TRBV15, the J call TRBJ2-5; D ambiguous. Per the germline V gene, CDR1 is LNHNV and CDR2 is YYDKDF (reference sequence). Trimming removed 5 bases at V and 0 bases at J, with 10 bases between. The CDR3 contains 14 residues. The CDR3 is CATSPGVYQETQYF. Written as DNA, the CDR3 is TGTGCCACCAGCCCGGGTGTGTACCAAGAGACCCAGTACTTC.

The chain employs TRBV2 and TRBJ2-3; D not certain. The V and J ends lost 0 bases and 6 bases respectively, with 7 bases between them. The CDR3 sequence is 13 residues long. The germline CDR1 and CDR2 sequences are SNHLY and FYNNEI. In nucleotides, the CDR3 is TGTGCCAGCAGTGAAGCATCGGTCGATACGCAGTATTTT. Residues: CASSEASVDTQYF. The whole variable domain, remainder taken from reference TRBV2 and TRBJ2-3, is EPEVTQTPSHQVTQMGQEVILRCVPISNHLYFYWYRQILGQKVEFLVSFYNNEISEKSEIFDDQFSVERPDGSNFTLKIRSTKLEDSAMYFCASSEASVDTQYFGPGTRLTVL.

V gene TRBV7-3 combines with J gene TRBJ1-2; 7 bases are a match to TRBD1. Germline trimming cut 1 base from V and 8 bases from J; bases unmatched to any gene: 7. Germline CDR1 is SGHTA and CDR2 is FQGTGA. This CDR3 has 14 residues. The CDR3 loop reads CASSLNYRGDGYTF. DNA of the CDR3: TGTGCCAGCAGCTTAAATTACAGGGGTGACGGCTACACCTTC.

This clone was picked up one time. V gene TRBV12-3 or TRBV12-4 combines with J gene TRBJ2-5; no definite D call. Trimming took 11 bases from V and 5 from J, leaving 18 bases between them. The CDR3 is made up of 13 amino acids. The CDR3 loop reads CASSSQSGETQYF. The CDR3 bases are TGTGCCTCCTCTTCACAGTCCGGCGAGACCCAGTACTTC.

The chain combines TRBV5-1 with TRBJ1-4; 8 bases line up with TRBD1. This CDR3 has 16 amino acids. Losses at the gene ends were 2 bases for V and 2 bases for J; bases not matched to a gene: 5. The germline V gene encodes CDR1 SGHRS and CDR2 YFSETQ. The CDR3, as DNA: TGCGCCAGCAGCTTAATTCAGGGGGCTACTAATGAAAAACTGTTTTTT. The encoded protein is CASSLIQGATNEKLFF.

Written as DNA, the CDR3 is TGTGCCATCAGTGAACGCAGGGCTGGAAACACCATATATTTT. It translates to CAISERRAGNTIYF. The chain carries TRBV10-3 and TRBJ1-3, with D tentatively TRBD1 (5 bases). This CDR3 has 14 residues. Germline CDR1 reads ENHRY; CDR2 reads SYGVKD. V gave up 3 bases and J gave up 2 bases, with 8 bases separating them.

The rearrangement joins TRBV3-1 (or the pseudogene TRBV3-2) to TRBJ2-3; perhaps TRBD2 as D (6 bases). This CDR3 is built from 16 residues. CDR1 is LGHDT and CDR2 is YNNKEL in the germline V gene (reference sequence). V lost 1 base and J lost 4, with 15 bases in between. CDR3 DNA: TGTGCCAGCAGCCAAGGACTAGTTAGTCGGGCAGATACGCAGTATTTT. Its translation: CASSQGLVSRADTQYF.

J is TRBJ2-7 and V is TRBV28; TRBD2 matches 9 bases. Per the germline V gene, CDR1 is MDHEN and CDR2 is SYDVKM. The junction had 5 bases not matched to a gene; V was cut back by 6 bases and J by 5 bases. There are 13 residues in the CDR3. The CDR3 DNA sequence: TGTGCCAGCAGGAGGTCTAGCGGGGACGAGCAGTACTTC. Residues: CASRRSSGDEQYF.

The chain has TRBV10-3 and TRBJ1-2, with D possibly matching TRBD1 (6 bases). The germline CDR1 and CDR2 sequences are ENHRY and SYGVKD. The CDR3 consists of 14 residues. Trimming stripped 5 bases from V and 3 bases from J, with 13 bases between. The CDR3 spells CAISQGIGDYGYTF. As DNA, the CDR3 is TGTGCCATCAGTCAGGGGATAGGGGACTATGGCTACACCTTC.

The chain carries TRBV9 and TRBJ1-3, with D possibly matching TRBD1 (5 bases). Trimming cost V 0 bases and J 0 bases, with 16 bases left between them. Germline V gene lookup returns CDR1 SGDLS and CDR2 YYNGEE. The CDR3 loop spans 18 amino acids. The CDR3 here is CASSVEDNAGYSGNTIYF. The DNA of the CDR3 is TGTGCCAGCAGCGTAGAGGACAATGCAGGGTACTCTGGAAACACCATATATTTT.